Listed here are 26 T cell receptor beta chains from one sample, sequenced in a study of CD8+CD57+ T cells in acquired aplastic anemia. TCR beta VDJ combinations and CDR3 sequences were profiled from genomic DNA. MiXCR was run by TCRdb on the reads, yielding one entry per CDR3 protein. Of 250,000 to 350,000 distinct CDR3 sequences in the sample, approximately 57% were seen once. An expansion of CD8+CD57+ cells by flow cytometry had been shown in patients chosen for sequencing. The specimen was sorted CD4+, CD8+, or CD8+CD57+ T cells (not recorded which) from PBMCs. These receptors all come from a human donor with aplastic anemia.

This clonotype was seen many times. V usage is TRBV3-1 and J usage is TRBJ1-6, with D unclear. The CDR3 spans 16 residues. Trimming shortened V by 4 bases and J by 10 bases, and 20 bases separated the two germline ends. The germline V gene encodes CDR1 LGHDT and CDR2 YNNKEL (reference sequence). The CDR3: CASSPLLADRNSPLHF. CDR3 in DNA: TGTGCCAGCAGCCCTCTTTTGGCGGACCGCAACTCACCCCTCCACTTT. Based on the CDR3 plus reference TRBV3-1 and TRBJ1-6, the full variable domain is DTAVSQTPKYLVTQMGNDKSIKCEQNLGHDTMYWYKQDSKKFLKIMFSYNNKELIINETVPNRFSPKSPDKAHLNLHINSLELGDSAVYFCASSPLLADRNSPLHFGNGTRLTVT.

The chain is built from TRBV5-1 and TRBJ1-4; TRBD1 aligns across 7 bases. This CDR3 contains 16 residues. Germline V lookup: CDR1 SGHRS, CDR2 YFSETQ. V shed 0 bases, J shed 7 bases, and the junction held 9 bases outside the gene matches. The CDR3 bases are TGCGCCAGCAGCTTGGCGACAGGGTTCTTTCCTGAAAAACTGTTTTTT. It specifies CASSLATGFFPEKLFF.

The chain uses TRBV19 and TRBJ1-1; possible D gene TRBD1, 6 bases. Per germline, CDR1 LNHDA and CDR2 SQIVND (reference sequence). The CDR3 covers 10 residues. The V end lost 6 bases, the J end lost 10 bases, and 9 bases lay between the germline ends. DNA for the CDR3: TGTGCCAGTAGGCAGGGGAGAGCTTTCTTT. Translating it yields CASRQGRAFF.

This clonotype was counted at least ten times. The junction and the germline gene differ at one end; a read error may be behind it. The CDR3 sequence: CVSPRDVGAGQETQYF. For the CDR3, the DNA is TGTGTCAGCCCCCGAGATGTTGGGGCGGGACAAGAGACCCAGTACTTC. The V call is TRBV6-1, the J call TRBJ2-5; D may be TRBD2 (6 bases). This CDR3 is built from 16 residues. Germline V gene data show CDR1 as MNHNS and CDR2 as SASEGT.

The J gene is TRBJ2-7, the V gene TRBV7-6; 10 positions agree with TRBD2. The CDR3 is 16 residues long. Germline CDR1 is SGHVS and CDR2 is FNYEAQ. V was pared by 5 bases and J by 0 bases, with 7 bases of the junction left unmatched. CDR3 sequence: CASSPGLAVTSYEQYF. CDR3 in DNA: TGTGCCAGCAGCCCCGGACTAGCGGTAACCTCCTACGAGCAGTACTTC.

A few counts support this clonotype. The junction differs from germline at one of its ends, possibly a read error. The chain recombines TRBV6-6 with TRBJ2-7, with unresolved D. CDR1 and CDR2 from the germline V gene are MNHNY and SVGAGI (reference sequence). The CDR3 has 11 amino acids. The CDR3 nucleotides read TGTGCCAGCAGCTTAGGGTACGAGCAGCACTTC. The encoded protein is CASSLGYEQHF.

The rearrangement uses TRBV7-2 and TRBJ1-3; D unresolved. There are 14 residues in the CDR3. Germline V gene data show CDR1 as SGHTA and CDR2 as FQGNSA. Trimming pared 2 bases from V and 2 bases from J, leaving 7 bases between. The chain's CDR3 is CASSLPTPGNTIYF. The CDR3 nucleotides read TGTGCCAGCAGCTTACCGACACCTGGAAACACCATATATTTT.

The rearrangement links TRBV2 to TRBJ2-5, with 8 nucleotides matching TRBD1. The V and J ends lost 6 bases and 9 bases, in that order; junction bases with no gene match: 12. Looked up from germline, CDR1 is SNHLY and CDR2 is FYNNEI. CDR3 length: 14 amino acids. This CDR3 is CASSDRTGTQPQYF. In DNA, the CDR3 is TGTGCCAGCAGCGATAGGACAGGGACTCAGCCCCAGTACTTC. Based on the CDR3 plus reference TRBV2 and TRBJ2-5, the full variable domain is EPEVTQTPSHQVTQMGQEVILRCVPISNHLYFYWYRQILGQKVEFLVSFYNNEISEKSEIFDDQFSVERPDGSNFTLKIRSTKLEDSAMYFCASSDRTGTQPQYFGPGTRLLVL.

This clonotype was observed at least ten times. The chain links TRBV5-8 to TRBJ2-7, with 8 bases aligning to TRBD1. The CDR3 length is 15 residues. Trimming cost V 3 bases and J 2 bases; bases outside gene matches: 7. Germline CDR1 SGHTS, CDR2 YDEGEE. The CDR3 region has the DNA TGTGCCAGCAGCTCCCGGGACAGGTCCCCCTACGAGCAGTACTTC. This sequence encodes CASSSRDRSPYEQYF.

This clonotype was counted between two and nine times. CDR3 sequence reads: CSARSRLGMGREKLFF. As DNA, the CDR3 is TGCAGTGCTAGGAGTAGGTTAGGGATGGGACGAGAAAAACTGTTTTTT. The rearrangement links TRBV20-1 to TRBJ1-4; possibly TRBD1 for D (5 bases). Germline assignment: CDR1 DFQATT and CDR2 SNEGSKA (reference sequence). The CDR3 length is 16 residues. V was cut by 3 bases and J by 8 bases, with 22 bases left in between.

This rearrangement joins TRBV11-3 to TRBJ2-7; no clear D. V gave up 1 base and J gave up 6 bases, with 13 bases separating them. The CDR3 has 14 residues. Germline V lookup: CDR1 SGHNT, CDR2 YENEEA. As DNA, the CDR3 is TGTGCCAGCAGCTTAGGAGGCTCTGGGCGCGAGCAGTACTTC. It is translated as CASSLGGSGREQYF.

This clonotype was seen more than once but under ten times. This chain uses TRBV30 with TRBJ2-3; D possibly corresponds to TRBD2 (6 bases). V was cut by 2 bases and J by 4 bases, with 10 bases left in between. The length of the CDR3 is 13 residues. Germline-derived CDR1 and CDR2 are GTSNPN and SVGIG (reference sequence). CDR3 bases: TGTGCCTGGAGTCGGAGGGAATCAGATACGCAGTATTTT. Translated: CAWSRRESDTQYF.

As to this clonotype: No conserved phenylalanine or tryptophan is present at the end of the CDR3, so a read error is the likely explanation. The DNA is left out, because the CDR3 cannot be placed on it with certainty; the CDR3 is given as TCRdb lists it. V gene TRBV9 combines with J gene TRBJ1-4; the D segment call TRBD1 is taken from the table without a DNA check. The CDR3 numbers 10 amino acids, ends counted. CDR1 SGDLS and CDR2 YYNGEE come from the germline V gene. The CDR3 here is CASSVSEGGD.

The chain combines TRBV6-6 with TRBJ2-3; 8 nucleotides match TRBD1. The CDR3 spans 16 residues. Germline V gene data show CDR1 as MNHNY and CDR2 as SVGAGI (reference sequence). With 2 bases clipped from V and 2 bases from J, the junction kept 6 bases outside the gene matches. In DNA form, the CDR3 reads TGTGCCAGCAGTTACGGACAGGGTCTTTACACAGATACGCAGTATTTT. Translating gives CASSYGQGLYTDTQYF.

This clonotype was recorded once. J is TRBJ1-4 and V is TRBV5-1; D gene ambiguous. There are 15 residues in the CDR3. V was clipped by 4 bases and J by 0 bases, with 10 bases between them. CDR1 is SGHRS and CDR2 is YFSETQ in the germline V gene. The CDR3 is CASSPRVATNEKLFF. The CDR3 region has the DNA TGCGCCAGCAGCCCTCGGGTAGCAACTAATGAAAAACTGTTTTTT.

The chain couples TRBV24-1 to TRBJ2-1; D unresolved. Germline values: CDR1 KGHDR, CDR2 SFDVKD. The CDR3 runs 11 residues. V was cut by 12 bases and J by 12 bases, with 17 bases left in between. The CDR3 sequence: CAPPPSTVQFF. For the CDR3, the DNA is TGTGCCCCGCCGCCTTCCACTGTGCAGTTCTTC.

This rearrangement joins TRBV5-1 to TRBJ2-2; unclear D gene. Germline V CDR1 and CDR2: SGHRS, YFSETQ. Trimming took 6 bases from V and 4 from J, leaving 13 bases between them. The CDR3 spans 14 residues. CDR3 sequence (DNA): TGCGCCAGCATTCAGTTCGCAGGCACCGGGGAGCTGTTTTTT. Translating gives CASIQFAGTGELFF.

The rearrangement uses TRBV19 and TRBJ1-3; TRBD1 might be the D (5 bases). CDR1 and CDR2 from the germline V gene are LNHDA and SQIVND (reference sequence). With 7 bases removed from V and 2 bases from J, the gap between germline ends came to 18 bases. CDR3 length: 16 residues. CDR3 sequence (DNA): TGTGCCAGTACCATCGGGCTAGCGGGGGCTGGAAACACCATATATTTT. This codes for CASTIGLAGAGNTIYF.

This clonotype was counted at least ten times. The CDR3: CASSIQGDEQYF. In nucleotides, the CDR3 is TGTGCCAGCAGTATACAGGGCGACGAGCAGTACTTC. The V and J genes are TRBV3-1 and TRBJ2-7, with a tentative D call TRBD1 (6 bases). This CDR3 is built from 12 residues. The V and J ends lost 6 bases and 5 bases respectively, with 11 bases between them. Looked up from germline, CDR1 is LGHDT and CDR2 is YNNKEL (reference sequence).

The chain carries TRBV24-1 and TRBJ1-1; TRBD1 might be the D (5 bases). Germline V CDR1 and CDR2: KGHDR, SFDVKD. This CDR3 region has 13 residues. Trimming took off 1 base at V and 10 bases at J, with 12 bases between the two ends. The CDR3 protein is CATSDFAGRGAFF. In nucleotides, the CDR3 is TGTGCCACCAGTGATTTTGCGGGGAGGGGAGCTTTCTTT.

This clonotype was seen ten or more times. CDR3: CASSVLTGVATDTQYF. The CDR3 DNA sequence: TGTGCCAGTAGTGTCCTGACAGGGGTAGCAACAGATACGCAGTATTTT. The rearrangement uses TRBV19 and TRBJ2-3, with 8 bases fitting TRBD1. This CDR3 has 16 residues. V shed 5 bases and J 3 bases; nucleotides not matched to a gene: 10. Germline V gene sequence: CDR1 LNHDA, CDR2 SQIVND (reference sequence).

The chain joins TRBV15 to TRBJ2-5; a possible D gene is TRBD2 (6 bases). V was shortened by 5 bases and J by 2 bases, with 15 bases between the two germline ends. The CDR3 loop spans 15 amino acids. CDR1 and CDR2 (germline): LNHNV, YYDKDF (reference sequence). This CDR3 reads CATSSQRRGQETQYF. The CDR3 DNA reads TGTGCCACCAGCTCCCAAAGGAGGGGACAAGAGACCCAGTACTTC.

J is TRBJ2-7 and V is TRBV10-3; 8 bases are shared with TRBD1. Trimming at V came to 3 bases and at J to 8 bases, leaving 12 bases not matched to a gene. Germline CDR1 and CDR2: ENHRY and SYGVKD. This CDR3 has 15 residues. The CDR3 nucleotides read TGTGCCATCAGTGATACTAGGACAGGGCAGGGTCAGCAGTACTTC. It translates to CAISDTRTGQGQQYF.

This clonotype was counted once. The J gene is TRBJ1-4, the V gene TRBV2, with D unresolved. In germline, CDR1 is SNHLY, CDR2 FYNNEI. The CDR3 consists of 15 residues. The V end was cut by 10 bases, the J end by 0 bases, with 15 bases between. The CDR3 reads CATKTRAATNEKLFF. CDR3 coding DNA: TGTGCCACCAAAACGCGGGCAGCAACTAATGAAAAACTGTTTTTT.

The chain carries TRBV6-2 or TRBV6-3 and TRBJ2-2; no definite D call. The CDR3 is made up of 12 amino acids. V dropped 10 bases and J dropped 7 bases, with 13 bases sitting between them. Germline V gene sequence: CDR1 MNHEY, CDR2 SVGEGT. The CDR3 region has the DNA TGTGCCACCCAGTTCGATAGCGGGGAGCTGTTTTTT. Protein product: CATQFDSGELFF.

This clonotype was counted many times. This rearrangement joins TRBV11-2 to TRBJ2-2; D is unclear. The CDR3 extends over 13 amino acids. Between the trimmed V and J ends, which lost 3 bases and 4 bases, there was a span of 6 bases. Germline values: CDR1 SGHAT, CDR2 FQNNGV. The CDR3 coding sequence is TGTGCCAGCAGCTTGGGGATCACCGGGGAGCTGTTTTTT. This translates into CASSLGITGELFF.